This T cell receptor (beta chain) derives from a study of metastatic and nonmetastatic thyroid tumors. Only a few counts were recorded for this clone. With MiXCR, TCRdb reprocessed the PCR reads. The data contain over 14,000 clones, under 25% of them singletons. Treatment of any kind had been given to no patient before thyroid surgery. The sequenced material came from tumor tissue. The TCR originated in a female donor with papillary thyroid cancer or a benign thyroid nodule (not recorded which). Some clones in this sample may be carry-over from other donors' samples.

The CDR3 loop reads CASSPSGSGANVLTF. The CDR3 DNA is TGTGCCAGCAGTCCCTCAGGCTCTGGGGCCAACGTCCTGACTTTC. The V and J genes are TRBV6-2 or TRBV6-3 and TRBJ2-6; D not resolved. V gave up 5 bases and J gave up 0 bases, with 8 bases separating them. This CDR3 is built from 15 residues. Germline CDR1 is MNHEY and CDR2 is SVGEGT.